A single sample gave rise to the 2 T cell receptor beta chains below, sequenced in a study of cytomegalovirus exposure and HLA in healthy donors. The PCR used 60 Vbeta and 13 Jbeta primers. Clones were sequenced by immunoSEQ multiplex PCR, and TCRdb holds only the in-frame ones, with some missing. The table records under 130,000 clones, 76% of them present only once. Sequencing was done on a sample of PBMCs. The receptor set was obtained from a woman between 18 and 29 years old in good health and CMV-seropositive.

The rearrangement uses TRBV5-6 and TRBJ1-2, with TRBD1 matching over 9 bases. The CDR3 totals 15 residues. V gave up 1 base and J gave up 7 bases; unmatched junction bases: 8. The germline V gene encodes CDR1 SGHDT and CDR2 YYEEEE. The CDR3, as DNA: TGTGCCAGCAGCTTGACAGGGGGCGGCATTGGTGGCTACACCTTC. Translation: CASSLTGGGIGGYTF.

This clone was counted only a few times. V is TRBV4-3 and J is TRBJ2-7; D is perhaps TRBD2 (5 bases). This CDR3 contains 16 residues. Trimming cost V 3 bases and J 6 bases, with 21 bases left between them. Germline V gene data show CDR1 as LGHNA and CDR2 as YSLEER. CDR3 coding DNA: TGCGCCAGCAGCCAGACCCCTTTACTAGGAGGAGGCGAGCAGTACTTC. Translation gives CASSQTPLLGGGEQYF.